This entry concerns a single TCR beta chain. What it recognizes is unknown. The sample is drawn from a study of T cells in Graves' hyperthyroidism and ophthalmopathy. Study-wide points: By a 13 V-J model, ophthalmopathy was set apart from stable hyperthyroidism.

The TCR beta CDR3 regions underwent amplification using RNA transcripts as the source. The primer set for the first-round RT-PCR of the TCR CDR3 was HTBI. From the multiplex PCR reads, TCRdb called clonotypes with MiXCR, one entry per CDR3 protein. The profile shows under 300,000 distinct CDR3 sequences, approximately 15% of them singletons. For the diagnoses, clinical symptoms, serum thyroxine and TRAb, thyroid ultrasound and orbital computed tomography were used. PBMCs stemmed from around 10 ml fresh peripheral blood. CDR3 size: 15 residues. Losses at the gene ends were 4 bases for V and 1 base for J; bases not matched to a gene: 5. Germline-derived CDR1 and CDR2 are LGHDT and YNNKEL (reference sequence).

What was sequenced was blood. The receptor's source is a woman between 35 and 50 years old with Graves' hyperthyroidism that later progressed to Graves' ophthalmopathy. The chain has TRBV3-1 and TRBJ2-7; 9 nucleotides line up with TRBD1. The CDR3 region is CASSLQQGASYEQYF. As DNA, the CDR3 is TGTGCCAGCAGCCTTCAACAGGGGGCTTCCTACGAGCAGTACTTC.